This TCR beta chain was found in a study of molecular identifiers for immune sequencing clone quantification. Study observations and caveats: Should identical TCR molecules share a barcode, the sizes of highly expanded clones could be underestimated.

The V end lost 0 bases, the J end lost 8 bases, and 14 bases lay between the germline ends. This CDR3 contains 15 residues. Per germline, CDR1 LGHNA and CDR2 YSLEER. RNA fractions of 10%, 30% or 50% and about 17,000 to 1,000,000 sorted cells were the source of naive CD8 libraries. This clonotype appeared a few times. Its cognate antigen is unknown. TCRdb re-called the PCR reads through MiXCR, storing one row per CDR3 protein. The sample lists roughly 320,000 distinct CDR3 sequences; about 22% were seen once. This chain connects TRBV4-3 to TRBJ2-1; TRBD1 might be the D (5 bases). The TCR sequence derives from a human donor in good health. Some libraries in this study had Jurkat cell RNA spiked in. Sequenced input: naive CD8+ T cells from blood, with Jurkat cell RNA spiked in. The subset: FACS-sorted CD8+CD4-CCR7+CD45RA+ naive T cells. CDR3: CASSQDRSQGHEQFF. As DNA, the CDR3 is TGCGCCAGCAGCCAAGATCGTTCTCAGGGCCATGAGCAGTTCTTC.